This T cell receptor beta chain is from a study of regulatory T cells in long-lasting Graves disease. At the level of the study: Patients with new Graves' disease had used antithyroid drugs below 3 months. Study results and limitations: Newly diagnosed disease favored TRBV20-1 and TRBJ2-1 over persistent disease. Clonotypes that were public and shared totalled approximately 2,800 in persistent patients versus 966 in new patients.

This clonotype was observed at least ten times. Its antigen remains unknown. To make TCR beta libraries, researchers used iRepertoire HTBI primers and Arm-PCR of CDR3 regions. TCRdb reprocessed the multiplex PCR reads via MiXCR and lists one record per CDR3 protein. The top ten hold about a fifth of the sample, which has around 400,000 distinct CDR3 sequences, 15% to 17% seen once. The germline V and J ends were trimmed by 0 bases and 8 bases, with 12 bases remaining between them. The germline V gene has CDR1 SGHRS and CDR2 YFSETQ. The CDR3 runs to 14 residues. The time point: newly diagnosed GD, antithyroid drugs for less than 3 months. TCR sequences were obtained from RNA taken from PBMCs.

The chain combines TRBV5-1 with TRBJ2-1, with D possibly TRBD1 on 6 matching bases. This TCR came from a female donor with Graves disease. This sample comprised peripheral blood mononuclear cells (PBMCs), obtained at new diagnosis, from a patient treated with antithyroid drugs. The CDR3 loop is CASSLGQGRDEQFF. The CDR3 region has the DNA TGCGCCAGCAGCTTGGGGCAGGGGAGAGATGAGCAGTTCTTC.